Shown below are 23 T cell receptor delta chains from a single sample sequenced in a study of Vδ1+ human thymocytes. General study findings and limits: Highly polyclonal TRG and TRD repertoires with Gaussian CDR3 length distributions appeared in thymus.

No antigen has been identified for these receptors. Extracted RNA was reverse transcribed into cDNA. The CDR3 regions were amplified by multiplex PCR from V-gene primers to a constant-region primer. TCRdb reprocessed the multiplex PCR reads through CATT. This sample has about 75,000 delta-chain clones, with about 35% found just once. Sequenced: Vdelta1+ gamma-delta thymocytes from the thymus. As to subset: FACS-sorted CD3+ TCRalphabeta- TCRVdelta1+ TCRVdelta2- thymocytes. The receptor source for this set is a boy under two years old who had congenital heart surgery.

This clone has a handful of counts. The sample contains more than one DNA sequence encoding this CDR3. The V call is TRDV2, the J call TRDJ1; 7 positions agree with TRDD3. Germline V lookup: CDR1 GEAIGNYY, CDR2 EKD. CDR3 length: 16 amino acids. V trimming: 9 bases; J trimming: 3 bases; junction bases outside the gene matches: 18. CDR3 loop: CAPRLLSPGIPDKLIF. The CDR3 DNA is TGTGCCCCTCGCCTTCTCTCCCCAGGGATACCCGATAAACTCATCTTT.

This clone was picked up a small number of times. V and J are TRDV1 and TRDJ1; possibly TRDD3 for D (7 bases). CDR1 TSWWSYY and CDR2 QGS come from the germline V gene. The CDR3 is 21 residues long. Trimming left V 0 bases short and J 2 bases short, with 28 bases between. CDR3 nucleotides: TGTGCTCTTGGGGAACTAAGGGGCCTCCTACTCGTACTGGGGATTACCGATAAACTCATCTTT. Its translation: CALGELRGLLLVLGITDKLIF.

The rearrangement links TRDV1 to TRDJ1; D ambiguous. V lost 2 bases and J lost 0, with 31 bases in between. The CDR3 spans 22 residues. The germline gives CDR1 TSWWSYY, CDR2 QGS. The CDR3: CALGEAGLVRYPLTGYTDKLIF. The CDR3 nucleotides read TGTGCTCTTGGGGAAGCAGGTCTGGTACGGTACCCATTAACGGGGTACACCGATAAACTCATCTTT.

The chain is built from TRDV1 and TRDJ1, with TRDD3 as a possible D gene (5 bases). Trimming left V 4 bases short and J 3 bases short, with 21 bases between. This CDR3 comprises 17 residues. The germline V gene has CDR1 TSWWSYY and CDR2 QGS. CDR3 residues: CALGGDCPGTPSDKLIF. The CDR3 region has the DNA TGTGCTCTTGGGGGGGACTGTCCGGGGACCCCCTCCGATAAACTCATCTTT.

V usage is TRDV2 and J usage is TRDJ1; D is unresolved. Per the germline V gene, CDR1 is GEAIGNYY and CDR2 is EKD. The CDR3 contains 15 residues. V was pared by 5 bases and J by 0 bases, with 15 bases between. CDR3 nucleotides: TGTGCCTGTGCCACTTTGGAGTTTTACACCGATAAACTCATCTTT. The encoded protein is CACATLEFYTDKLIF.

The V and J genes are TRDV1 and TRDJ1, with 11 nucleotides matching TRDD3. The V and J ends lost 4 bases and 1 base, in that order; junction bases with no gene match: 14. Germline-derived CDR1 and CDR2 are TSWWSYY and QGS. The length of the CDR3 is 19 residues. CDR3 sequence reads: CALGVVVPYWGISTDKLIF. CDR3 in DNA: TGTGCTCTTGGGGTCGTAGTTCCTTACTGGGGGATATCCACCGATAAACTCATCTTT.

A few counts support this clone. The V gene is TRDV1, the J gene TRDJ1; 13 nucleotides agree with TRDD3. Germline CDR1 and CDR2: TSWWSYY and QGS. CDR3 size: 13 residues. The trim removed 9 bases at V and 3 bases at J, leaving 1 base unmatched. The CDR3 region is CALLGDTPDKLIF. CDR3 DNA: TGTGCTCTACTGGGGGATACGCCCGATAAACTCATCTTT.

Comments on this clone: The sample contains more than one DNA sequence encoding this CDR3. The V and J genes are TRDV1 and TRDJ1, with TRDD3 identical over 7 bases. With 1 base clipped from V and 0 bases from J, the junction kept 17 bases outside the gene matches. Per the germline V gene, CDR1 is TSWWSYY and CDR2 is QGS. There are 20 residues in the CDR3. The CDR3 is CALGERSSHWWGTYTDKLIF. For the CDR3, the DNA is TGTGCTCTTGGGGAACGATCCTCCCACTGGTGGGGGACGTACACCGATAAACTCATCTTT.

The chain is built from TRDV1 and TRDJ1, with 10 bases matching TRDD3. Germline CDR1 is TSWWSYY and CDR2 is QGS. J lost 8 bases, V lost 7 bases, and 28 bases had no gene match. The CDR3 loop spans 20 amino acids. DNA for the CDR3: TGTGCTCTTGCCCGGCCTTCCCCAGTACTGGGGGATGAGCAGGGGCGGAAACTCATCTTT. The encoded protein is CALARPSPVLGDEQGRKLIF.

The chain employs TRDV1 and TRDJ1, with 8 bases matching TRDD3. Per the germline V gene, CDR1 is TSWWSYY and CDR2 is QGS. Unmatched junction bases numbered 36, after V lost 0 bases and J lost 3 bases. The CDR3 loop spans 26 amino acids. CDR3 residues: CALGELKAFPNPIPYWGDRVADKLIF. In DNA form, the CDR3 reads TGTGCTCTTGGGGAACTAAAGGCTTTCCCCAATCCAATCCCTTACTGGGGGGATAGGGTTGCCGATAAACTCATCTTT.

By proportion, this clone is medium-sized. This chain links TRDV2 with TRDJ1, with D unresolved. The CDR3 runs to 13 residues. Trimming left V 5 bases short and J 2 bases short, with 11 bases between. Germline values: CDR1 GEAIGNYY, CDR2 EKD. CDR3 protein: CACGRPETDKLIF. CDR3 in DNA: TGTGCCTGTGGCCGTCCAGAGACCGATAAACTCATCTTT.

V gene TRDV1 combines with J gene TRDJ1; weak D call: TRDD3 (6 bases). The CDR3 runs 17 residues. Looked up from germline, CDR1 is TSWWSYY and CDR2 is QGS. Deletions cut 0 bases from V and 0 bases from J, with 14 bases between. The CDR3 nucleotides read TGTGCTCTTGGGGAACTGGGGGACGTCCCCAACACCGATAAACTCATCTTT. It encodes CALGELGDVPNTDKLIF.

The chain carries TRDV1 and TRDJ1, with 7 bases that match TRDD3. Germline V CDR1 and CDR2: TSWWSYY, QGS. J was trimmed by 5 bases and V by 5 bases; bases with no gene match: 8. The CDR3 spans 14 residues. CDR3 in amino acids: CALGKEPLGDKLIF. DNA of the CDR3: TGTGCTCTTGGGAAGGAACCACTGGGGGATAAACTCATCTTT.

The chain joins TRDV1 to TRDJ1, with 8 bases aligning to TRDD3. The ends lost 2 bases at V and 3 bases at J; junction bases unmatched: 20. CDR1 and CDR2 from the germline V gene are TSWWSYY and QGS. This CDR3 has 20 residues. For the CDR3, the DNA is TGTGCTCTTGGGGAAGGCCTTCGAAGACTGGGGGCCGCTCCAGCCGATAAACTCATCTTT. It yields the protein CALGEGLRRLGAAPADKLIF.

This clone was detected a few times. The rearrangement links TRDV1 to TRDJ1, with 7 bases matching TRDD3. This CDR3 has 16 residues. J gave up 3 bases and V 0 bases, and 7 bases lay outside the gene matches. Germline values: CDR1 TSWWSYY, CDR2 QGS. The CDR3 sequence is CALGELEGITSDKLIF. Here the CDR3 DNA reads TGTGCTCTTGGGGAACTAGAGGGGATAACATCCGATAAACTCATCTTT.

This clone has a handful of counts. The rearrangement links TRDV1 to TRDJ1; 8 bases are a match to TRDD3. Unmatched junction bases numbered 10, after V lost 1 base and J lost 0 bases. The CDR3 is made up of 18 amino acids. Germline CDR1 and CDR2: TSWWSYY and QGS. CDR3 coding DNA: TGTGCTCTTGGGGAACCCTCCCGACTGGGGGCTAACACCGATAAACTCATCTTT. This sequence encodes CALGEPSRLGANTDKLIF.

This clone has more than one count but fewer than ten. This chain joins TRDV2 and TRDJ1; 8 bases map to TRDD3. CDR1 is GEAIGNYY, CDR2 EKD, per germline. The CDR3 is made up of 14 amino acids. Trimming removed 1 base from V and 3 bases from J; junction bases left unmatched: 3. The CDR3 reads CACDTPGGPDKLIF. CDR3 sequence (DNA): TGTGCCTGTGACACTCCTGGGGGACCCGATAAACTCATCTTT.

This clone was counted only a few times. The chain couples TRDV1 to TRDJ1, with 13 bases aligning to TRDD3. Looked up from germline, CDR1 is TSWWSYY and CDR2 is QGS. The J segment lost 3 bases and the V segment lost 4 bases, leaving 20 bases of the junction unmatched. The CDR3 runs to 21 residues. The CDR3, as DNA: TGTGCTCTTGGGGGCCGTTCTGATTCCTGCGGTACTGGGGGATACGCCGATAAACTCATCTTT. Translated, it gives CALGGRSDSCGTGGYADKLIF.

This chain links TRDV1 with TRDJ1, with 7 bases lining up with TRDD3. Germline V gene lookup returns CDR1 TSWWSYY and CDR2 QGS. J was trimmed by 0 bases and V by 1 base; bases with no gene match: 23. The CDR3 has 22 amino acids. CDR3 nucleotide sequence: TGTGCTCTTGGGGAACGATGTCCACACCGTCGTACTGGGGAGGCGTACACCGATAAACTCATCTTT. It translates to CALGERCPHRRTGEAYTDKLIF.

The rearrangement links TRDV1 to TRDJ1; D call uncertain. V was pared by 2 bases and J by 2 bases, with 30 bases between. Germline V CDR1 and CDR2: TSWWSYY, QGS. The CDR3 covers 21 residues. The DNA of the CDR3 is TGTGCTCTTGGGGAAGCCTTAGTCTTAGGTAAACCGAAAAGTTGGACCGATAAACTCATCTTT. Amino acid sequence: CALGEALVLGKPKSWTDKLIF.

This sequence joins TRDV1 and TRDJ2; 9 bases map to TRDD3. The CDR3 is 20 amino acids. V shed 5 bases and J 5 bases; nucleotides not matched to a gene: 21. CDR1 TSWWSYY and CDR2 QGS come from the germline V gene. The CDR3 sequence: CALGPVTTVPSLGDTAQLFF. Written as DNA, the CDR3 is TGTGCTCTTGGGCCCGTCACCACCGTTCCGTCCCTGGGGGATACAGCACAACTCTTCTTT.

The sample holds a few counts of this clone. The V call is TRDV1, the J call TRDJ1, with TRDD3 identical over 9 bases. Germline V CDR1 and CDR2: TSWWSYY, QGS. The J segment lost 2 bases and the V segment lost 3 bases, leaving 31 bases of the junction unmatched. The CDR3 is 24 residues long. CDR3 amino acids: CALGDPQVPTVRGMGDKRTDKLIF. The CDR3 DNA follows: TGTGCTCTTGGGGACCCCCAGGTTCCTACGGTACGGGGGATGGGGGATAAGCGAACCGATAAACTCATCTTT.

V and J are TRDV1 and TRDJ1; D unclear. The V end lost 6 bases, the J end lost 1 base, and 24 bases lay between the germline ends. This CDR3 region has 18 residues. Germline V gives CDR1 TSWWSYY, CDR2 QGS. The CDR3 protein is CALGPFPSCCGSTDKLIF. The CDR3 region has the DNA TGTGCTCTTGGACCGTTCCCGTCATGTTGTGGAAGCACCGATAAACTCATCTTT.